Following are 10 T cell receptor beta chains from one sample sequenced in a study of blood T cell repertoires in COVID-19. Repertoires were generated with immunoSEQ multiplex PCR, while TCRdb's copy carries only in-frame clones and drops some. The table includes about 330,000 clones, roughly nine tenths detected once. The specimen was peripheral blood. The receptors stem from a man between 18 and 35 years old who had recovered from COVID-19.

J is TRBJ2-7 and V is TRBV5-4; D is uncertain. Per germline, CDR1 SGHNT and CDR2 YYREEE (reference sequence). V lost 0 bases to trimming and J lost 7 bases, with 5 bases between them. The CDR3 loop spans 11 amino acids. Written as DNA, the CDR3 is TGTGCCAGCAGCTTGGTCGGGGAGCAGTACTTC. Translating gives CASSLVGEQYF.

This chain connects TRBV6-1 to TRBJ2-3; 9 bases map to TRBD2. Germline values: CDR1 MNHNS, CDR2 SASEGT. The CDR3 consists of 16 residues. V dropped 4 bases and J dropped 0; count of bases not matched to a gene: 5. This CDR3 reads CASSGGRAYSTDTQYF. In nucleotides, the CDR3 is TGTGCCAGCAGTGGCGGGAGGGCCTATAGCACAGATACGCAGTATTTT.

This clone appeared once. The genes are TRBV30 and TRBJ1-1, with D unclear. CDR3 length equals 13 residues. Germline CDR1 GTSNPN, CDR2 SVGIG (reference sequence). Trimming left V 3 bases short and J 0 bases short, with 8 bases between. DNA for the CDR3: TGTGCCTGGAGCCAGGTCATGAACACTGAAGCTTTCTTT. Translation gives CAWSQVMNTEAFF.

This clone appeared once. The chain carries TRBV18 and TRBJ2-6; weak D call: TRBD1 (6 bases). Per germline, CDR1 KGHSH and CDR2 LQKENI. The CDR3 spans 17 residues. V lost 4 bases and J lost 2, with 15 bases in between. The CDR3 region is CASSLTQGVAGANVLTF. DNA of the CDR3: TGTGCCAGCTCACTAACACAGGGCGTTGCTGGGGCCAACGTCCTGACTTTC.

This clone was recorded only once. This rearrangement joins TRBV12-3 or TRBV12-4 to TRBJ1-2, with D perhaps TRBD1 (5 bases). The V gene lost 6 bases and the J gene lost 7 bases, with 12 bases spanning the gap. The CDR3 runs to 12 residues. CDR3 region: CASRPNRSGYTF. The CDR3 region has the DNA TGTGCCAGCAGGCCCAACAGGTCTGGCTACACCTTC.

The chain uses TRBV5-1 and TRBJ2-3; 9 nucleotides align to TRBD1. The CDR3 contains 14 residues. The V segment lost 6 bases and the J segment 0 bases; nucleotides outside the gene matches: 2. Germline CDR1 and CDR2: SGHRS and YFSETQ. CDR3 bases: TGCGCCAGCACGGACAGGGGAAGCACAGATACGCAGTATTTT. This gives the protein CASTDRGSTDTQYF.

V gene TRBV6-6 combines with J gene TRBJ2-5, with D possibly being TRBD2 (7 bases). V dropped 6 bases and J dropped 5 bases, with 13 bases sitting between them. The CDR3 runs to 13 residues. Germline V CDR1 and CDR2: MNHNY, SVGAGI (reference sequence). CDR3 sequence reads: CASRGGAAETQYF. CDR3 nucleotides: TGTGCCAGCAGAGGGGGGGCGGCGGAGACCCAGTACTTC.

The rearrangement links TRBV5-1 to TRBJ2-7; 7 nucleotides line up with TRBD2. CDR1 is SGHRS, CDR2 YFSETQ, per germline. The CDR3 spans 14 residues. With 7 bases clipped from V and 5 bases from J, the junction kept 12 bases outside the gene matches. CDR3 in DNA: TGCGCCAGCGGCAACGGGGAGGGGCGCGACGAGCAGTACTTC. It is translated as CASGNGEGRDEQYF. The variable domain in full, with the rest retrieved from reference TRBV5-1 and TRBJ2-7, is KAGVTQTPRYLIKTRGQQVTLSCSPISGHRSVSWYQQTPGQGLQFLFEYFSETQRNKGNFPGRFSGRQFSNSRSEMNVSTLELGDSALYLCASGNGEGRDEQYFGPGTRLTVT.

This clone showed up just a few times. The J gene is TRBJ2-1, the V gene TRBV7-9; tentatively, D is TRBD1 (8 bases). This CDR3 comprises 16 residues. V gave up 0 bases and J gave up 8 bases, with 17 bases separating them. CDR1 and CDR2 from the germline V gene are SEHNR and FQNEAQ (reference sequence). This CDR3 is CASSLATGGETDEQFF. The CDR3 nucleotides are TGTGCCAGCAGCTTAGCTACAGGGGGGGAGACCGATGAGCAGTTCTTC.

The chain employs TRBV7-3 and TRBJ2-2; TRBD1 is a possible D gene (5 bases). V dropped 5 bases and J dropped 3 bases, with 13 bases sitting between them. CDR3 size: 15 residues. Germline assignment: CDR1 SGHTA and CDR2 FQGTGA. The CDR3 is CASSPIGAHTGELFF. CDR3 DNA sequence: TGTGCCAGCAGCCCTATAGGGGCCCACACCGGGGAGCTGTTTTTT.